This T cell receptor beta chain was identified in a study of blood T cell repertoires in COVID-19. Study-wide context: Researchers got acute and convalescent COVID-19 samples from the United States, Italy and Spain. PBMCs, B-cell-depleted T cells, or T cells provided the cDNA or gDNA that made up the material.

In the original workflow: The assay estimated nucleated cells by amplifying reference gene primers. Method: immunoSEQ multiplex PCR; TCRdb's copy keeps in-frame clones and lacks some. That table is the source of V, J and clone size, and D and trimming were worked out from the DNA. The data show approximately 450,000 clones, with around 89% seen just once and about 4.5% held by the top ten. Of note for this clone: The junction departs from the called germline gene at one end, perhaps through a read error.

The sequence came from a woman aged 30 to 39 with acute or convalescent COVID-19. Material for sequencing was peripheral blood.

CDR3 sequence: CASCERDWVGKLFF. DNA of the CDR3: TGTGCCAGCTGTGAGAGGGACTGGGTCGGAAAACTGTTTTTT. The V gene is TRBV6-1, the J gene TRBJ1-4, with a possible D match to TRBD1 (5 bases). This CDR3 region has 14 residues. CDR1 is MNHNS and CDR2 is SASEGT in the germline V gene.